The 24 T cell receptor beta chains below come from one sample, sequenced in a study of beta chain features in type 1 diabetes. Study-wide results and limits: Shorter TCRB CDR3s, moderately but significantly so, marked every one of the four CD4+ subsets in Type 1 diabetes patients.

Their target antigens are unknown. Investigators reverse transcribed all isolated RNA, so they sequenced expressed TCRB transcripts. The protocol was immunoSEQ multiplex PCR, while the TCRdb copy is restricted to in-frame clones and leaves out a portion. The repertoire includes around 170,000 clones, approximately 8.7% of them detected once, and 0.7% sits in the top ten. The sequenced sample was central memory CD4+ T cells from blood. The source of these receptors is a woman aged 25 to 39 with type 1 diabetes.

This clone has only a few counts. This chain links TRBV11-2 with TRBJ2-7; 10 positions agree with TRBD2. After removal of 1 base from V and 6 bases from J, the junction contained 6 bases not matched to a gene. The CDR3 is 15 residues long. CDR1 and CDR2 (germline): SGHAT, FQNNGV. The CDR3 sequence: CASSLGSSGSVEQYF. The CDR3 bases are TGTGCCAGCAGCTTAGGCTCTAGCGGGAGTGTCGAGCAGTACTTC.

This clone came up a few times. The chain combines TRBV7-3 with TRBJ2-1; TRBD1 matches 8 bases. Germline-derived CDR1 and CDR2 are SGHTA and FQGTGA. Unmatched junction bases numbered 5, after V lost 3 bases and J lost 4 bases. The CDR3 has 15 amino acids. The CDR3 DNA sequence: TGTGCCAGCAGCTTGATCGGGACAGGTTACAATGAGCAGTTCTTC. It encodes CASSLIGTGYNEQFF.

This clone occurred many times. This chain joins TRBV7-9 and TRBJ1-1; 7 positions agree with TRBD1. V was pared by 2 bases and J by 7 bases, with 7 bases of the junction left unmatched. In germline, CDR1 is SEHNR, CDR2 FQNEAQ (reference sequence). CDR3 length equals 14 residues. CDR3 bases: TGTGCCAGCAGCTTAAGTGGTGACAGGGATGAAGCTTTCTTT. Amino acids: CASSLSGDRDEAFF.

The V and J genes are TRBV6-5 and TRBJ2-3; possible D gene TRBD1, 6 bases. V was shortened by 5 bases and J by 9 bases, with 15 bases between the two germline ends. In germline, CDR1 is MNHEY, CDR2 SVGAGI. The CDR3 has 13 amino acids. The CDR3 is CASSTQPGHTQYF. In DNA, the CDR3 is TGTGCCAGCAGTACTCAACCGGGACACACGCAGTATTTT.

This clone was seen more than once but under ten times. This sequence joins TRBV29-1 and TRBJ2-3; D call uncertain. The ends were cut back, 5 bases at V and 1 base at J, with 10 bases in the middle. CDR1 SQVTM and CDR2 ANQGSEA come from the germline V gene. CDR3 length: 13 amino acids. The CDR3 DNA reads TGCAGCGTTTGTAGGAGAGGCACAGATACGCAGTATTTT. Encoded protein: CSVCRRGTDTQYF.

This clone showed up just a few times. The chain combines TRBV28 with TRBJ2-2; tentatively, D is TRBD1 (5 bases). V gave up 6 bases and J gave up 3 bases, with 8 bases separating them. The CDR3 loop spans 13 amino acids. The germline CDR1 and CDR2 sequences are MDHEN and SYDVKM. CDR3 amino acids: CASSARDTGELFF. As DNA, the CDR3 is TGTGCCAGCAGCGCCAGGGACACCGGGGAGCTGTTTTTT.

The chain couples TRBV21-1 to TRBJ1-5. TRBV21-1 is noted as a pseudogene. The CDR3 is 15 residues long. CDR3 region: CASSERENSNQPQHF. CDR3 in DNA: TGTGCCAGCAGCGAGAGGGAAAATAGCAATCAGCCCCAGCATTTT.

V and J are TRBV6-5 and TRBJ2-4; 7 bases match TRBD1. With 4 bases clipped from V and 12 bases from J, the junction kept 6 bases outside the gene matches. The CDR3 covers 12 residues. Germline lookup yields CDR1 MNHEY and CDR2 SVGAGI. The CDR3 sequence: CASSWDSGPQYF. As DNA, the CDR3 is TGTGCCAGCAGTTGGGACAGTGGTCCTCAGTACTTC.

The V call is TRBV15, the J call TRBJ1-2; TRBD1 agrees at 9 bases. This CDR3 is built from 13 residues. V shed 3 bases and J 6 bases; nucleotides not matched to a gene: 2. The germline V gene has CDR1 LNHNV and CDR2 YYDKDF (reference sequence). CDR3 nucleotides: TGTGCCACCAGCAGGGGACAGGGTGATGGCTACACCTTC. This codes for CATSRGQGDGYTF. Full variable domain (outside the CDR3, taken from reference TRBV15 and TRBJ1-2): DAMVIQNPRYQVTQFGKPVTLSCSQTLNHNVMYWYQQKSSQAPKLLFHYYDKDFNNEADTPDNFQSRRPNTSFCFLDIRSPGLGDTAMYLCATSRGQGDGYTFGSGTRLTVV.

The chain has TRBV29-1 and TRBJ2-1; the D is unclear. The CDR3 is 13 residues long. The ends were cut back, 0 bases at V and 3 bases at J, with 6 bases in the middle. Germline lookup yields CDR1 SQVTM and CDR2 ANQGSEA. The CDR3 sequence is CSVEEPHYNEQFF. The DNA of the CDR3 is TGCAGCGTTGAAGAGCCACACTACAATGAGCAGTTCTTC.

In this sample, this clone turned up a few times. This chain joins TRBV7-2 and TRBJ2-7; 7 bases match TRBD2. This CDR3 is built from 15 residues. Germline values: CDR1 SGHTA, CDR2 FQGNSA. V lost 4 bases, J lost 0 bases, and 6 bases stayed unmatched. Written as DNA, the CDR3 is TGTGCCAGCAGCTCCCCGGGGGAGGGCTCCTACGAGCAGTACTTC. Its protein product is CASSSPGEGSYEQYF.

This rearrangement joins TRBV5-1 to TRBJ2-3, with 13 nucleotides matching TRBD2. This CDR3 region has 16 residues. V lost 2 bases to trimming and J lost 6 bases; unmatched junction nucleotides: 6. Germline V CDR1 and CDR2: SGHRS, YFSETQ. The DNA for the CDR3 is TGCGCCAGCAGCTTACTGACTAGCGGGAGGAGGGATACGCAGTATTTT. It codes for CASSLLTSGRRDTQYF.

This clone was picked up a small number of times. The V and J genes are TRBV4-1 and TRBJ2-5, with 10 bases identical to TRBD2. Germline loops: CDR1 MGHRA, CDR2 YSYEKL. Trimming at V came to 3 bases and at J to 9 bases, leaving 13 bases not matched to a gene. CDR3 length equals 16 residues. The CDR3 region is CASSQGLALSWDAQYF. Here the CDR3 DNA reads TGCGCCAGCAGCCAGGGACTAGCGCTCTCCTGGGACGCCCAGTACTTC.

The chain links TRBV5-4 to TRBJ2-1; the match to TRBD2 covers 7 bases. V was clipped by 4 bases and J by 7 bases; unmatched bases: 2. Per the germline V gene, CDR1 is SGHNT and CDR2 is YYREEE (reference sequence). The CDR3 contains 12 residues. This chain's CDR3 is CASSQAGNEQFF. The CDR3 bases are TGTGCCAGCAGCCAAGCGGGGAATGAGCAGTTCTTC.

This clone was recorded a few times. The J gene is TRBJ1-5, the V gene TRBV6-1; D unclear. Germline-derived CDR1 and CDR2 are MNHNS and SASEGT. V was pared by 4 bases and J by 3 bases, with 19 bases between. This CDR3 is 17 amino acids long. The CDR3 sequence is CASSGPERVDPNQPQHF. The CDR3 nucleotides read TGTGCCAGCAGTGGACCAGAACGGGTCGATCCCAATCAGCCCCAGCATTTT.

The chain is built from TRBV5-1 and TRBJ2-1; 7 positions match TRBD2. V lost 5 bases to trimming and J lost 8 bases; unmatched junction nucleotides: 10. The CDR3 consists of 14 residues. In germline, CDR1 is SGHRS, CDR2 YFSETQ. The CDR3 here is CASRGGSWADEQFF. CDR3 DNA sequence: TGCGCCAGCAGGGGCGGGAGTTGGGCGGATGAGCAGTTCTTC.

This clone turned up a few times. The rearrangement links TRBV5-1 to TRBJ2-1, with TRBD2 identical over 10 bases. CDR1 SGHRS and CDR2 YFSETQ come from the germline V gene. The V gene end was trimmed by 2 bases and the J gene end by 6 bases; junction bases not matched to a gene: 2. This CDR3 contains 14 residues. The CDR3 DNA sequence: TGCGCCAGCAGCTTTGTAGCGGGAGGCAATGAGCAGTTCTTC. Encoded protein: CASSFVAGGNEQFF.

CDR3 sequence reads: CASSAVEKTEAFF. Written as DNA, the CDR3 is TGTGCCAGCAGCGCAGTCGAAAAGACTGAAGCTTTCTTT. This sequence joins TRBV7-9 and TRBJ1-1; D remains unclear. The germline CDR1 and CDR2 sequences are SEHNR and FQNEAQ (reference sequence). The CDR3 loop spans 13 amino acids. V was shortened by 5 bases and J by 5 bases, with 12 bases between the two germline ends.

This clone has just one count. This chain connects TRBV18 to TRBJ2-5; D unresolved. This CDR3 contains 13 residues. V dropped 4 bases and J dropped 0 bases, with 6 bases sitting between them. CDR1 is KGHSH and CDR2 is LQKENI in the germline V gene. In DNA form, the CDR3 reads TGTGCCAGCTCACGCAGGAACCAAGAGACCCAGTACTTC. It specifies CASSRRNQETQYF.

This clone was observed a handful of times. The rearrangement joins TRBV5-4 to TRBJ1-2, with 10 bases identical to TRBD1. After removal of 2 bases from V and 3 bases from J, the junction contained 4 bases not matched to a gene. CDR3 length: 15 residues. CDR1 is SGHNT and CDR2 is YYREEE in the germline V gene (reference sequence). CDR3 sequence (DNA): TGTGCCAGCAGCTTTCTCGACAGGGGGCACTATGGCTACACCTTC. Protein sequence: CASSFLDRGHYGYTF.

This clone turned up a few times. The chain has TRBV11-2 and TRBJ1-2; D is unresolved. Trimming left V 4 bases short and J 7 bases short, with 13 bases between. Germline V gene sequence: CDR1 SGHAT, CDR2 FQNNGV. The CDR3 spans 13 residues. The CDR3 spells CASSYAREGGYTF. DNA of the CDR3: TGTGCCAGCAGCTATGCCCGGGAGGGTGGCTACACCTTC.

This clone was counted a few times. The CDR3 region is CSVGTGINTGELFF. The CDR3 DNA reads as TGCAGCGTGGGGACAGGGATTAACACCGGGGAGCTGTTTTTT. The chain is built from TRBV29-1 and TRBJ2-2, with 9 bases matching TRBD1. The CDR3 runs to 14 residues. V trimming: 6 bases; J trimming: 2 bases; junction bases outside the gene matches: 4. CDR1 SQVTM and CDR2 ANQGSEA come from the germline V gene.

A note on this clone: One junction end does not reproduce the germline sequence, and a read error may be involved. This chain connects TRBV6-6 to TRBJ2-7; 7 bases match TRBD2. The CDR3 runs to 13 residues. Germline CDR1 MNHNY, CDR2 SVGAGI (reference sequence). The DNA for the CDR3 is TGTGCCAGCAAGCGGGATTTCTCCAACGAGCAGTACTTC. Amino acids: CASKRDFSNEQYF.

This clone has a handful of counts. The chain carries TRBV2 and TRBJ2-7; 11 nucleotides align to TRBD1. Trimming at V came to 10 bases and at J to 7 bases, leaving 9 bases not matched to a gene. The germline CDR1 and CDR2 sequences are SNHLY and FYNNEI. The CDR3 loop spans 13 amino acids. The CDR3 protein is CATQDRGLYEQYF. The CDR3 DNA sequence: TGTGCCACTCAGGACAGGGGGCTGTATGAGCAGTACTTC.